This T cell receptor beta chain is from a study of PD-L1 blockade in urothelial cancer. Here immunoSEQ multiplex PCR was the method, and the copy in TCRdb shows in-frame clones only, minus some. The sample includes about 23,000 clones, about 93% of them seen just once. The time point here: peripheral blood 6 weeks after treatment start. The material sequenced was PBMCs, taken around atezolizumab (anti-PD-L1) treatment. This TCR was sampled from a woman aged 55-75 years with urothelial cancer.

The CDR3 spells CASSLGSGVYYEQYF. As DNA, the CDR3 is TGTGCCAGCAGCTTAGGCAGCGGGGTATACTACGAGCAGTACTTC. The chain uses TRBV7-2 and TRBJ2-7; 7 positions match TRBD2. This CDR3 comprises 15 residues. Germline-derived CDR1 and CDR2 are SGHTA and FQGNSA. With 1 base clipped from V and 3 bases from J, the junction kept 6 bases outside the gene matches.